Detailed here is one T cell receptor (beta chain). Its antigen has not been determined. Per-base quality was not reported, and no clone a single base away is much larger than it. In Seattle, one collaborating source enrolled patients while the infection was active and tracked those patients longitudinally over the course of disease. Each collaborating institution followed its own protocols to collect whole blood in K2EDTA tubes. For TCRbeta analysis, collaborators shipped samples as frozen whole blood, isolated PBMCs, or DNA extracted from either of those sample types. The data derive from a study of blood T cell repertoires in COVID-19 (dated by TCRdb to 2019 to 2021). For the study in its entirety: Samples from collaborators originated in the United States, Italy and Spain and spanned both the acute and convalescent phases of COVID-19. The prospective study material was composed of cDNA or gDNA derived from T cells, B-cell-depleted T cells, or PBMCs. Subjects who had been exposed to COVID-19, were actively infected with it, or had recovered from it provided the deeply sampled blood TCRbeta repertoires that made up the dataset. A freely available public database, intended as a resource for researchers studying the immune response to SARS-CoV-2, is where the repertoires were released. The samples were drawn from the first 160 participants of the ongoing ImmuneRACE study and from over a thousand subjects provided by 6 global collaborators. The sample metadata nearly always contained a de-identified subject ID, COVID-19 status, age in years and sex. Where available, HLA class I and class II types were obtained from metadata supplied by the sample provider rather than from assay-based typing.

The immunoSEQ Assay, a bias-controlled multiplex PCR, was used to amplify TCRbeta CDR3 regions from genomic DNA. The original methods were these. Nucleated cell counts per sample were estimated from amplification of reference gene primers within the assay. To quantify the absolute abundance of each unique TCRbeta CDR3 rearrangement, sequence reads were collapsed and filtered. Productive Simpson clonality was computed per sample as the square root of Simpson's diversity index over productive rearrangements. In its TCRdb copy, this immuneACCESS table keeps in-frame sequences only and misses some clones. Where compared with another copy, unresolved V genes explain less than half of these, and the others have no known cause. The V and J calls and clone size are taken from that table; D and trimming were inferred from the DNA. For this sample the table gives roughly 280,000 clones, of which around 86% were detected only once. Of the sample, approximately 5.1% falls within the top ten clones.

From cysteine to phenylalanine, the CDR3 is 16 amino acids long. The entry retains the CDR3 DNA only, 48 bases that are in frame from base 1. V has 0 bases trimmed and J has 2 bases trimmed; junction bases matching no gene number 2. CDR1 and CDR2 are drawn from the germline V gene: KGHSH, LQKENI. Broad study findings and their caveats: The amount of clinical and demographic metadata varied by source and participant and was provided uncurated.

Source material: peripheral blood. The rearrangement combines TRBV18 with TRBJ2-1, with TRBD2 matching 9 junction bases. The sequence was obtained from a woman in her sixties or seventies with COVID-19, enrolled during active disease. Read as DNA, the sequence is TGTGCCAGCTCACCACCGGGGACTAGCCCCTACAATGAGCAGTTCTTC. It specifies CASSPPGTSPYNEQFF.